This TCR beta chain came from a study of OX40 agonist ivuxolimab in advanced cancers. The table came from immunoSEQ multiplex PCR; TCRdb's copy has only in-frame clones and leaves some out. The sample carries about 38,000 clones, roughly 85% recorded once. Study results and caveats: Clonal expansion was seen in CD4+ and CD8+ blood T cells by week 6 at 0.1 to 3.0 mg/kg.

This CDR3 is 15 amino acids long. Germline V gene lookup returns CDR1 SGDLS and CDR2 YYNGEE. Trimming shortened V by 3 bases and J by 4 bases, and 13 bases separated the two germline ends. As regards this clone: Its target is unknown.

The TCR was taken from an adult with an advanced solid tumor such as melanoma, head and neck, liver or kidney cancer. The V gene is TRBV9, the J gene TRBJ1-4, with a weak D call TRBD1 (5 bases). This specimen consisted of CD4+ or CD8+ T cells sorted from blood, obtained in a trial of the OX40 agonist ivuxolimab. The CDR3 spells CASSEGAGLNEKLFF. CDR3 in DNA: TGTGCCAGCAGCGAAGGAGCGGGGCTTAATGAAAAACTGTTTTTT. Based on the CDR3 plus reference TRBV9 and TRBJ1-4, the full variable domain is DSGVTQTPKHLITATGQRVTLRCSPRSGDLSVYWYQQSLDQGLQFLIQYYNGEERAKGNILERFSAQQFPDLHSELNLSSLELGDSALYFCASSEGAGLNEKLFFGSGTQLSVL.